This T cell receptor beta chain was captured by sequencing in a study of T cell responses to AZD1222 COVID-19 vaccine. This clone was seen a few times. The antigen remains unidentified. General study points: Clonal diversity may have been underestimated in mostly white British donors.

V lost 0 bases and J lost 3, with 8 bases in between. The CDR3 loop spans 14 amino acids. Germline V CDR1 and CDR2: SEHNR, FQNEAQ (reference sequence). Assay: immunoSEQ multiplex PCR; the TCRdb copy retains only in-frame clones and omits some. The sample comprises some 170,000 clones, more than 90% of which are singletons, and less than 3% rests with the top ten. This sequence was found in an adult in good health. The chain recombines TRBV7-9 with TRBJ1-1; maybe TRBD1 (6 bases). The sample was peripheral blood, taken on day 0 of AZD1222 vaccination. CDR3 coding DNA: TGTGCCAGCAGCTTAGCGGGGACACACACTGAAGCTTTCTTT. Translation gives CASSLAGTHTEAFF.